Listed here are 30 T cell receptor beta chains from one sample, sequenced in a study of neurological immune-mediated disorders (dated by TCRdb to about 2019). The library was built by means of 5' RACE. The sample was run on an Illumina HiSeq 2500. TCRdb's own reprocessing of the public reads used fastp at Q25 and MiXCR and kept productive beta chains. One record per CDR3 amino acid sequence lists the most common genes and DNA. This sample gives around 30,000 distinct CDR3 sequences in total; 12% of them show up just once. 6% to 8.5% of the sample belongs to the ten largest clones. Sequenced: PBMCs. The receptors originated from a man aged 60-69 years in good health.

This clonotype came up many times. The rearrangement joins TRBV18 to TRBJ2-1, with D tentatively TRBD1 (6 bases). Deletions cut 3 bases from V and 4 bases from J, with 13 bases between. The CDR3 sequence is 15 residues long. Germline V lookup: CDR1 KGHSH, CDR2 LQKENI. Written as DNA, the CDR3 is TGTGCCAGCTCACCTCGTCGGGACAAATACAATGAGCAGTTCTTC. It is translated as CASSPRRDKYNEQFF.

V gene TRBV4-3 combines with J gene TRBJ2-5; the D is unclear. Germline V gene data show CDR1 as LGHNA and CDR2 as YSLEER. The CDR3 has 13 amino acids. With 0 bases removed from V and 6 bases from J, the gap between germline ends came to 8 bases. This CDR3 reads CASSQEPSQTQYF. CDR3 nucleotide sequence: TGCGCCAGCAGCCAAGAGCCCTCCCAGACCCAGTACTTC.

By share of the sample, this clonotype is medium-sized. The chain employs TRBV20-1 and TRBJ2-3, with TRBD1 as a possible D gene (5 bases). The germline V gene has CDR1 DFQATT and CDR2 SNEGSKA (reference sequence). Trimming took off 2 bases at V and 0 bases at J, with 6 bases between the two ends. This CDR3 is 13 amino acids long. The CDR3 here is CSARRGSTDTQYF. In DNA form, the CDR3 reads TGCAGTGCTAGAAGGGGCAGCACAGATACGCAGTATTTT.

This clonotype came up many times. V and J are TRBV20-1 and TRBJ1-5; possible D gene TRBD1, 6 bases. The germline V gene encodes CDR1 DFQATT and CDR2 SNEGSKA (reference sequence). This CDR3 region has 12 residues. Deletions cut 3 bases from V and 8 bases from J, with 11 bases between. The CDR3 region is CSASREGEPQHF. In DNA, the CDR3 is TGCAGTGCTAGCCGGGAGGGGGAGCCCCAGCATTTT.

This clonotype was observed at least ten times. CDR3 amino acids: CASSERTGLANEKLFF. The CDR3 region has the DNA TGTGCCAGCAGCGAAAGGACAGGGCTTGCTAATGAAAAACTGTTTTTT. J is TRBJ1-4 and V is TRBV11-2; 8 nucleotides align to TRBD1. The CDR3 consists of 16 residues. The ends lost 5 bases at V and 3 bases at J; junction bases unmatched: 8. Germline V gene sequence: CDR1 SGHAT, CDR2 FQNNGV.

In its sample, this clonotype ranks as medium-sized (0.01 to 0.1%). The chain has TRBV7-8 and TRBJ2-2; possibly TRBD1 or TRBD2 for D (6 bases each). V lost 2 bases to trimming and J lost 6 bases, with 13 bases between them. The CDR3 contains 15 residues. Germline V gene data show CDR1 as SGHVS and CDR2 as FQNEAQ. The CDR3 coding sequence is TGTGCCAGCAGCTTAAGGGGGGCAAAGGCCGGGGAGCTGTTTTTT. This gives the protein CASSLRGAKAGELFF.

This clonotype was recorded at least ten times. This chain uses TRBV5-1 with TRBJ2-3; D uncertain. V lost 0 bases and J 1 base, leaving 12 bases between the germline ends. CDR3 length equals 16 residues. Looked up from germline, CDR1 is SGHRS and CDR2 is YFSETQ. CDR3 sequence (DNA): TGCGCCAGCAGCTTGGATGGGGATGTCGGCACAGATACGCAGTATTTT. Translation: CASSLDGDVGTDTQYF.

This chain uses TRBV7-2 with TRBJ2-3; tentative D call: TRBD2 (6 bases). Trimming removed 5 bases at V and 4 bases at J, with 16 bases between. CDR3 size: 15 residues. Per germline, CDR1 SGHTA and CDR2 FQGNSA. CDR3 nucleotide sequence: TGTGCCAGCAGCCCCTCGCTAGCGAGAGCAGATACGCAGTATTTT. Amino acids: CASSPSLARADTQYF.

This clonotype was counted at least ten times. V gene TRBV7-9 combines with J gene TRBJ2-5, with D perhaps matching TRBD2 (6 bases). In germline, CDR1 is SEHNR, CDR2 FQNEAQ (reference sequence). CDR3 size: 17 residues. Deletions cut 1 base from V and 2 bases from J, with 17 bases between. Here the CDR3 DNA reads TGTGCCAGCAGCTTAGGGGAGGTCCCGGGGCCACAAGAGACCCAGTACTTC. Its translation: CASSLGEVPGPQETQYF.

This clonotype is medium-sized within its sample. V gene TRBV10-3 combines with J gene TRBJ2-7, with D uncertain. Trimming pared 2 bases from V and 1 base from J, leaving 3 bases between. The CDR3 covers 12 residues. Germline loops: CDR1 ENHRY, CDR2 SYGVKD. CDR3 sequence: CAISEGSYEQYF. For the CDR3, the DNA is TGTGCCATCAGTGAGGGGTCCTACGAGCAGTACTTC.

This clonotype showed up many times. The J gene is TRBJ1-2, the V gene TRBV5-6; D is uncertain. The CDR3 totals 15 residues. The germline CDR1 and CDR2 sequences are SGHDT and YYEEEE. V dropped 2 bases and J dropped 4 bases, with 15 bases sitting between them. DNA of the CDR3: TGTGCCAGCAGCTTTATGCAGCCCACGCGCTATGGCTACACCTTC. This sequence encodes CASSFMQPTRYGYTF.

This clonotype was observed at least ten times. The chain recombines TRBV20-1 with TRBJ2-5; no definite D call. CDR1 is DFQATT and CDR2 is SNEGSKA in the germline V gene (reference sequence). With 1 base removed from V and 0 bases from J, the gap between germline ends came to 12 bases. The CDR3 consists of 15 residues. The CDR3 sequence: CSARGSGDHQETQYF. The CDR3 DNA reads TGCAGTGCTAGAGGATCGGGTGACCACCAAGAGACCCAGTACTTC.

This clonotype was found many times. The gene calls are TRBV5-5 and TRBJ2-1; D perhaps matches TRBD2 (6 bases). This CDR3 has 15 amino acids. Germline loops: CDR1 SGHKS, CDR2 YYEKEE (reference sequence). With 0 bases removed from V and 5 bases from J, the gap between germline ends came to 12 bases. This CDR3 is CASSLVAGRNNEQFF. The CDR3 DNA reads TGTGCCAGCAGCTTGGTGGCGGGACGAAACAATGAGCAGTTCTTC.

This clonotype was detected ten times or more. The rearrangement links TRBV25-1 to TRBJ1-2; D not resolved. With 8 bases removed from V and 4 bases from J, the gap between germline ends came to 8 bases. This CDR3 has 11 residues. Germline V gives CDR1 MGHDK, CDR2 SYGVNS. The CDR3 nucleotides read TGTGCCAGCCTGGAGGGCTATGGCTACACCTTC. Protein product: CASLEGYGYTF.

The gene calls are TRBV19 and TRBJ1-5, with a weak D call TRBD1 (5 bases). The CDR3 covers 13 residues. The V and J ends lost 6 bases and 3 bases respectively, with 9 bases between them. Germline assignment: CDR1 LNHDA and CDR2 SQIVND (reference sequence). The DNA for the CDR3 is TGTGCCAGTAGAGCAGGGTTCAATCAGCCCCAGCATTTT. Amino acid sequence: CASRAGFNQPQHF.

This clonotype has ten or more counts. The chain is built from TRBV9 and TRBJ1-1; 7 bases are a match to TRBD1. CDR1 and CDR2 (germline): SGDLS, YYNGEE. With V trimmed by 2 bases and J by 1 base, 5 bases remained unmatched. The CDR3 runs to 15 residues. The CDR3 spells CASSVTGQTNTEAFF. The CDR3 coding sequence is TGTGCCAGCAGCGTGACGGGACAGACGAACACTGAAGCTTTCTTT.

There are many counts of this clonotype. An end of the junction differs from the germline gene, which may be a read error. The gene calls are TRBV15 and TRBJ2-1, with D perhaps matching TRBD1 or TRBD2 (5 bases each). CDR1 and CDR2 from the germline V gene are LNHNV and YYDKDF (reference sequence). CDR3 length equals 16 residues. As DNA, the CDR3 is TGTGCCACCAGCCGAGAAAAGGGGATACCGGGGCATGAGCAGTTCTTC. This codes for CATSREKGIPGHEQFF.

Concerning this clonotype itself: The DNA is left out, because the CDR3 cannot be placed on it with certainty; the CDR3 is given as TCRdb lists it. The chain recombines TRBV5-6 with TRBJ2-7; TRBD1, the D gene given by the table, was not confirmed from the DNA. The V gene's germline CDR1 is SGHDT and CDR2 YYEEEE. A total of 22 residues make up the CDR3, ends included. CDR3 sequence reads: CASSIYLCSVLPMGTGGEEQYF.

In its sample, this clonotype was seen many times. The gene calls are TRBV5-1 and TRBJ2-5, with D hard to call. Per germline, CDR1 SGHRS and CDR2 YFSETQ. V was cut by 4 bases and J by 1 base, with 14 bases left in between. The CDR3 sequence is 15 residues long. As DNA, the CDR3 is TGCGCCAGCAGCATACACGCCGGGCTCCAAGAGACCCAGTACTTC. It yields the protein CASSIHAGLQETQYF.

This clonotype was seen many times. V is TRBV5-6 and J is TRBJ2-7, with 7 bases lining up with TRBD2. With V trimmed by 3 bases and J by 1 base, 1 base remained unmatched. The CDR3 loop spans 13 amino acids. Looked up from germline, CDR1 is SGHDT and CDR2 is YYEEEE. As DNA, the CDR3 is TGTGCCAGCAGCTCGGGGGGATCCTACGAGCAGTACTTC. This codes for CASSSGGSYEQYF.

The DNA for the CDR3 is TGTGCCAGCAGCTCACCCAGGGGGGGGGCAGAGACCCAGTACTTC. As protein: CASSSPRGGAETQYF. The chain links TRBV7-9 to TRBJ2-5; D tentatively reads TRBD1 or TRBD2 (7 bases each). CDR3 length: 15 residues. Germline values: CDR1 SEHNR, CDR2 FQNEAQ (reference sequence). Deletions cut 4 bases from V and 4 bases from J, with 16 bases between.

This clonotype was picked up many times. The chain links TRBV18 to TRBJ1-4; D call uncertain. The CDR3 has 12 residues. Germline V gene lookup returns CDR1 KGHSH and CDR2 LQKENI. V gave up 1 base and J gave up 8 bases, with 5 bases separating them. CDR3 nucleotide sequence: TGTGCCAGCTCACCACAAACGGAAAAACTGTTTTTT. It codes for CASSPQTEKLFF.

This clonotype was counted only a few times. In DNA form, the CDR3 reads TGCGCCAGCAGCTTGGGACTAGCGGGAGTCCTCCAAGAGACCCAGTACTTC. It codes for CASSLGLAGVLQETQYF. This chain joins TRBV5-1 and TRBJ2-5; 12 nucleotides match TRBD2. Germline CDR1 is SGHRS and CDR2 is YFSETQ. V dropped 0 bases and J dropped 1; count of bases not matched to a gene: 4. This CDR3 contains 17 residues.

This clonotype has a count of ten or more. V usage is TRBV20-1 and J usage is TRBJ1-3; D ambiguous. Trimming left V 6 bases short and J 0 bases short, with 6 bases between. This CDR3 is built from 12 residues. Germline lookup yields CDR1 DFQATT and CDR2 SNEGSKA (reference sequence). CDR3 coding DNA: TGCAGTGCACCGAGCTCTGGAAACACCATATATTTT. Amino acid sequence: CSAPSSGNTIYF.

This clonotype occurred many times. The CDR3 sequence is CASSLAIGSGANVLTF. The CDR3 region has the DNA TGTGCCAGCAGCTTAGCAATCGGCTCTGGGGCCAACGTCCTGACTTTC. The J gene is TRBJ2-6, the V gene TRBV7-6, with no clear D. The CDR3 has 16 amino acids. Germline CDR1 and CDR2: SGHVS and FNYEAQ. Trimming cost V 0 bases and J 0 bases, with 6 bases left between them.

This clonotype has ten or more counts. The chain links TRBV7-2 to TRBJ2-5, with D perhaps TRBD2 (5 bases). CDR3 length: 15 amino acids. Per the germline V gene, CDR1 is SGHTA and CDR2 is FQGNSA. Trimming removed 2 bases at V and 3 bases at J, with 13 bases between. CDR3 sequence reads: CASSLNPGIEETQYF. DNA of the CDR3: TGTGCCAGCAGCTTAAACCCCGGGATCGAAGAGACCCAGTACTTC.

With regard to this clonotype: Relative to the germline gene, one junction end is altered; a read error may explain this. The V gene is TRBV5-1, the J gene TRBJ2-5; D not resolved. From germline, CDR1 is SGHRS and CDR2 YFSETQ. The CDR3 spans 15 residues. For the CDR3, the DNA is TGCGCCATCAGCCTGGAACAGCTAACGGGCGAGACCCAGTACTTC. Its translation: CAISLEQLTGETQYF.

This clonotype was observed at least ten times. CDR3 DNA: TGTGCCAGCAGCACCCAGTCTTTCGGTGGGAGCTCCTACAATGAGCAGTTCTTC. It is translated as CASSTQSFGGSSYNEQFF. The genes are TRBV27 and TRBJ2-1; the D gene is possibly TRBD2 (5 bases). The CDR3 is 18 residues long. V was cut by 6 bases and J by 0 bases, with 21 bases left in between. CDR1 and CDR2 from the germline V gene are MNHEY and SMNVEV (reference sequence).

The table lists this clonotype with many counts. V is TRBV28 and J is TRBJ1-1; 7 bases are shared with TRBD1. Germline V lookup: CDR1 MDHEN, CDR2 SYDVKM. The CDR3 runs to 16 residues. V trimming: 4 bases; J trimming: 4 bases; junction bases outside the gene matches: 12. CDR3 amino acids: CASSSTGLVPGTEAFF. DNA for the CDR3: TGTGCCAGCAGTTCGACAGGGTTAGTTCCGGGCACTGAAGCTTTCTTT.

CDR3 bases: TGTGCCAGCAGCCCTGACAGCTACAATGAGCAGTTCTTC. Protein product: CASSPDSYNEQFF. The genes are TRBV7-9 and TRBJ2-1; D might be TRBD1 (5 bases). The CDR3 extends over 13 amino acids. Trimming shortened V by 5 bases and J by 3 bases, and 8 bases separated the two germline ends. Germline CDR1 is SEHNR and CDR2 is FQNEAQ (reference sequence).